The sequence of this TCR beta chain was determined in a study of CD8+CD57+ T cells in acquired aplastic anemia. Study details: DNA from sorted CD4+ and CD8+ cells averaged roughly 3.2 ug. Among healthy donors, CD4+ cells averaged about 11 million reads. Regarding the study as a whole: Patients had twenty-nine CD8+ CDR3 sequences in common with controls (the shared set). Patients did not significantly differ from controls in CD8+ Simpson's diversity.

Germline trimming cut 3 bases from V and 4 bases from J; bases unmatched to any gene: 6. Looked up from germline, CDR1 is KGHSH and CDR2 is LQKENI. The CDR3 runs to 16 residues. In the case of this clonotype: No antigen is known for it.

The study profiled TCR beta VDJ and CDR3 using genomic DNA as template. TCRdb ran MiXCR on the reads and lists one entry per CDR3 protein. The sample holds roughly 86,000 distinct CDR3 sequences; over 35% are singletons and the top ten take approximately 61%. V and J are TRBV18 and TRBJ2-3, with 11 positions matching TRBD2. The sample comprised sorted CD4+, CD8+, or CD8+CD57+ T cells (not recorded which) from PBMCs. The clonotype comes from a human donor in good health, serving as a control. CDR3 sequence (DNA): TGTGCCAGCTCACCTGTACTAGCGGGAGACCCAGATACGCAGTATTTT. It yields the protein CASSPVLAGDPDTQYF.